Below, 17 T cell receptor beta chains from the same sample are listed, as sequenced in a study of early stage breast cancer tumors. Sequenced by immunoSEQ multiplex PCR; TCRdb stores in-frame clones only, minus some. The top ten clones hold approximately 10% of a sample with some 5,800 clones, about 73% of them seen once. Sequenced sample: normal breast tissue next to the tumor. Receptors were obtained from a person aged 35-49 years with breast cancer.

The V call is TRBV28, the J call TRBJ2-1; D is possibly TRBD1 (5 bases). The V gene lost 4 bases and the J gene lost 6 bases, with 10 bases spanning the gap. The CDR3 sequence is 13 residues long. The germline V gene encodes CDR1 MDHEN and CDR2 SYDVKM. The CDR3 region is CASSSSQGNEQFF. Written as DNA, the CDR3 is TGTGCCAGCAGTTCGTCCCAGGGCAATGAGCAGTTCTTC.

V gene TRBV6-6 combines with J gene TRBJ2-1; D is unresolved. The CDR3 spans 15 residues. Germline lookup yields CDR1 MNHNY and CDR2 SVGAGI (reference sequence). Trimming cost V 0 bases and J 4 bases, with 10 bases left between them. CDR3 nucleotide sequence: TGTGCCAGCAGTTACTCGGACGGCTTATACAATGAGCAGTTCTTC. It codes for CASSYSDGLYNEQFF.

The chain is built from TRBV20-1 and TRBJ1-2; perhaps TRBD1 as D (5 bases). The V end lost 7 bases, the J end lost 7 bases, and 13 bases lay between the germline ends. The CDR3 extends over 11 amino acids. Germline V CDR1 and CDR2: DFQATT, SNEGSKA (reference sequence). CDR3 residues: CSVSRGGGYTF. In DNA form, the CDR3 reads TGCAGTGTATCGAGGGGAGGTGGCTACACCTTC.

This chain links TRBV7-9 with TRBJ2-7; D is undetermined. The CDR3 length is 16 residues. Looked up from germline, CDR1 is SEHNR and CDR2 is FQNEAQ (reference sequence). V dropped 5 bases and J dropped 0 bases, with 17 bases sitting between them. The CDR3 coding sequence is TGTGCCAGCAGCGCGTTTTTCCTGGGCGGCTCCTACGAGCAGTACTTC. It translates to CASSAFFLGGSYEQYF.

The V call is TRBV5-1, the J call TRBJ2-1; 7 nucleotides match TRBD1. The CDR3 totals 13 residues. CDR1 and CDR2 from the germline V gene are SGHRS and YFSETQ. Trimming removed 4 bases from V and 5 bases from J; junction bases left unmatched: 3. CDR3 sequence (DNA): TGCGCCAGCAGCCCTGGACAGGACAATGAGCAGTTCTTC. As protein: CASSPGQDNEQFF.

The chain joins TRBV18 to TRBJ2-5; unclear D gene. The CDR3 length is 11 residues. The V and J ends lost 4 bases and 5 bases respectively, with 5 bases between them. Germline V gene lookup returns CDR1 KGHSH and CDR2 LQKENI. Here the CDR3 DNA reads TGTGCCAGCTCACTTTCGGAGACCCAGTACTTC. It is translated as CASSLSETQYF.

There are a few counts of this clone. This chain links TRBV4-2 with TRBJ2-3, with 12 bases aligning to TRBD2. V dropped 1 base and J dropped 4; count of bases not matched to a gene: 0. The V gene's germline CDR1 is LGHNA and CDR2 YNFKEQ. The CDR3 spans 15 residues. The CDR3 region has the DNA TGTGCCAGCAGCCAAGGACTAGCGGGAGCAGATACGCAGTATTTT. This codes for CASSQGLAGADTQYF.

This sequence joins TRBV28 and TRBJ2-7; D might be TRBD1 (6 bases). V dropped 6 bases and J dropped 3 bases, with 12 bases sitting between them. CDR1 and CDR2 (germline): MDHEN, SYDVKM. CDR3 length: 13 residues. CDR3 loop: CASRPGQFYEQYF. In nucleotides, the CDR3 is TGTGCCAGCAGACCCGGACAGTTCTACGAGCAGTACTTC.

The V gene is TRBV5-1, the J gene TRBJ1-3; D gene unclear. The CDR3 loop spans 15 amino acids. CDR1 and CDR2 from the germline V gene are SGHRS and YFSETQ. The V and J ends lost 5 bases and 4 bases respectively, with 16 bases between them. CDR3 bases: TGCGCCAGCAGGGGGTCCTCCTCACAAGGAAACACCATATATTTT. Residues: CASRGSSSQGNTIYF.

The CDR3 spells CASSLRGGQGIHEQYF. In DNA form, the CDR3 reads TGTGCCAGCAGCTTAAGAGGCGGACAGGGTATCCACGAGCAGTACTTC. This chain connects TRBV11-1 to TRBJ2-7, with 8 bases lining up with TRBD1. The CDR3 length is 16 residues. V dropped 2 bases and J dropped 5; count of bases not matched to a gene: 11. Germline V gene data show CDR1 as SGHAT and CDR2 as FQDESV (reference sequence).

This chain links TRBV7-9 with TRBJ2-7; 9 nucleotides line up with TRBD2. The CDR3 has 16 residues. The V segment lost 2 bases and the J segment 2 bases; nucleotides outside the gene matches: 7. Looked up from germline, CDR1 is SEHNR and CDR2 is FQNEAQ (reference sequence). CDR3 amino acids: CASSLPQAGGTYEQYF. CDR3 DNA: TGTGCCAGCAGCTTACCCCAAGCGGGAGGCACCTACGAGCAGTACTTC.

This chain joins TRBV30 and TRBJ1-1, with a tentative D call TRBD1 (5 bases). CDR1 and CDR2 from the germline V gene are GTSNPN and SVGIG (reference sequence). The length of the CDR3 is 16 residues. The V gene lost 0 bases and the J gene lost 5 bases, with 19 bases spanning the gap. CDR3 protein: CAWSVLGLQDETEAFF. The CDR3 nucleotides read TGTGCCTGGAGTGTGCTGGGACTGCAGGATGAGACTGAAGCTTTCTTT. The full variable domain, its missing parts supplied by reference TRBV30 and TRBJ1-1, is SQTIHQWPATLVQPVGSPLSLECTVEGTSNPNLYWYRQAAGRGLQLLFYSVGIGQISSEVPQNLSASRPQDRQFILSSKKLLLSDSGFYLCAWSVLGLQDETEAFFGQGTRLTVV.

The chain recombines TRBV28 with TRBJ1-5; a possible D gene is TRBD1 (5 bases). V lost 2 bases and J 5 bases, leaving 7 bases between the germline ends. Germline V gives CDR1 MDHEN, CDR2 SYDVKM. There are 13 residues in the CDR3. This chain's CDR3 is CASSLAGHQPQHF. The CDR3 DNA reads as TGTGCCAGCAGTTTAGCAGGGCATCAGCCCCAGCATTTT.

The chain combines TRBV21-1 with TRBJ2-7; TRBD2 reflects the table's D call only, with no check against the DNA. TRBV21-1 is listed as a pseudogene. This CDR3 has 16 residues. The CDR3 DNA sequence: TGTGCCAGCAGCCCACCCGGGACTAGCGCCGCCTACGAGCAGTACTTC. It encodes CASSPPGTSAAYEQYF.

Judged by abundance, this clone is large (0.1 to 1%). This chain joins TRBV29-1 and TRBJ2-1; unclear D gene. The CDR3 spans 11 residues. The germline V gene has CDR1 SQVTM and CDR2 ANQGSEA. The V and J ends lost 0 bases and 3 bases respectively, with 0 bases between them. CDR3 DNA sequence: TGCAGCGTTGAAGACTACAATGAGCAGTTCTTC. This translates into CSVEDYNEQFF.

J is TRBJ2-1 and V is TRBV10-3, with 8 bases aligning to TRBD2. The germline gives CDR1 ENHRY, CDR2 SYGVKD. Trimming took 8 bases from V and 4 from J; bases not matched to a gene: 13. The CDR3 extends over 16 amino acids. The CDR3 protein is CAISVTEREPYNEQFF. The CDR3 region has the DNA TGTGCCATCTCAGTGACGGAGCGGGAGCCTTACAATGAGCAGTTCTTC.

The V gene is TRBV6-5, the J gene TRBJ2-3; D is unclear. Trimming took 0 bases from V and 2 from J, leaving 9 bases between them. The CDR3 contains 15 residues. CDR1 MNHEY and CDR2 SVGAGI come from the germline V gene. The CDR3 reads CASSYSGPSTDTQYF. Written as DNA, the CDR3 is TGTGCCAGCAGTTACTCGGGTCCCTCCACAGATACGCAGTATTTT.